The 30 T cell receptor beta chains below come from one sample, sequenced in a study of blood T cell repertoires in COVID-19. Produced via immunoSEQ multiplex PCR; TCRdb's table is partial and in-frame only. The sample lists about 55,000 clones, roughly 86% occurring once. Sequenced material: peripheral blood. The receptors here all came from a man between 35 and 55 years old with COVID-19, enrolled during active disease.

The CDR3 region is CASTPGSSYEQYF. CDR3 in DNA: TGTGCCAGCACTCCCGGTAGCTCCTACGAGCAGTACTTC. The chain carries TRBV7-9 and TRBJ2-7, with D unresolved. From germline, CDR1 is SEHNR and CDR2 FQNEAQ (reference sequence). The CDR3 consists of 13 residues. Trimming pared 7 bases from V and 0 bases from J, leaving 10 bases between.

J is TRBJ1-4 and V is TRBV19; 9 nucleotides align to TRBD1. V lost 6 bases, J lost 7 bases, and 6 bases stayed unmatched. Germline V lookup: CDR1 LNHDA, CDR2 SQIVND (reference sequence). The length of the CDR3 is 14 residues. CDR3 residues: CASRIQGAGEKLFF. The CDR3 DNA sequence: TGTGCCAGTAGAATACAGGGGGCGGGTGAAAAACTGTTTTTT.

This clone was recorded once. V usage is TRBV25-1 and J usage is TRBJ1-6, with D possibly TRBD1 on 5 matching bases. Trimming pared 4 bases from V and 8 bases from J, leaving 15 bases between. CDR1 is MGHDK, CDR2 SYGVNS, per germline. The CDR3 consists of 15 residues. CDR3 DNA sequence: TGTGCCAGCAGTGGGGCAGGGTATGGGGATTCACCCCTCCACTTT. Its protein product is CASSGAGYGDSPLHF. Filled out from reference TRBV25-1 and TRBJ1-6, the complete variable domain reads EADIYQTPRYLVIGTGKKITLECSQTMGHDKMYWYQQDPGMELHLIHYSYGVNSTEKGDLSSESTVSRIRTEHFPLTLESARPSHTSQYLCASSGAGYGDSPLHFGNGTRLTVT.

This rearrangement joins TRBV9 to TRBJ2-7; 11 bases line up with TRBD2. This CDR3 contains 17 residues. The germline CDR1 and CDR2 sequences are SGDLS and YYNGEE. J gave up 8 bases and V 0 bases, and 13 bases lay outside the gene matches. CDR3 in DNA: TGTGCCAGCAGCGTAGGGTTAGCGGGAGGGCTTGGGGAAAAGCAGTACTTC. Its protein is CASSVGLAGGLGEKQYF.

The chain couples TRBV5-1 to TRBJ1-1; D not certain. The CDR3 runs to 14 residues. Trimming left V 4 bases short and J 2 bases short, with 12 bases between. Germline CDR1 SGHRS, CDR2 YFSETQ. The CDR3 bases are TGCGCCAGCAGCCCAGCGGCAGCCAACACTGAAGCTTTCTTT. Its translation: CASSPAAANTEAFF.

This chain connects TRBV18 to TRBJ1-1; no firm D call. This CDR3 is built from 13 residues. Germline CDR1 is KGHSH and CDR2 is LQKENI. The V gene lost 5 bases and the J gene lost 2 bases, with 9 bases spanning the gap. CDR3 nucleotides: TGTGCCAGCTCAGGGCAGTTAAACACTGAAGCTTTCTTT. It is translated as CASSGQLNTEAFF.

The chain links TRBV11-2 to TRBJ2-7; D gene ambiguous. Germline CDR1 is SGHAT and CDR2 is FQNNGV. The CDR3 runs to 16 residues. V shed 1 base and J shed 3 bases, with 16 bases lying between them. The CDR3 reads CASSLVPRQVGYEQYF. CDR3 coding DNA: TGTGCCAGCAGCTTAGTTCCCCGCCAGGTCGGCTACGAGCAGTACTTC.

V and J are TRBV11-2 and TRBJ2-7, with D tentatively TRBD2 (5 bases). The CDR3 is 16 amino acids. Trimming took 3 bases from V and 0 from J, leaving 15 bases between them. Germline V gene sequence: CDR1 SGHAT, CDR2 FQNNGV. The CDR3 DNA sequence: TGTGCCAGCAGCTTGAATCCGGACTCTTACTCCTACGAGCAGTACTTC. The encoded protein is CASSLNPDSYSYEQYF.

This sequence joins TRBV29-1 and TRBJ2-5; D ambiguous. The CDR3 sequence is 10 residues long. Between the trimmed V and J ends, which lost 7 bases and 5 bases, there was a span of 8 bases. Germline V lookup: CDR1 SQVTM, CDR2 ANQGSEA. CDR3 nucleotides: TGCAGCGCAGCGACGGAGACCCAGTACTTC. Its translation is CSAATETQYF.

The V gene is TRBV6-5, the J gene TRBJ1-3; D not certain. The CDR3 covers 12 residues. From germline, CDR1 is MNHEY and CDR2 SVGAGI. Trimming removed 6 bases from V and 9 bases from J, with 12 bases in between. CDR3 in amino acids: CASRAPGSTIYF. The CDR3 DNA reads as TGTGCCAGCAGGGCCCCAGGTAGCACCATATATTTT.

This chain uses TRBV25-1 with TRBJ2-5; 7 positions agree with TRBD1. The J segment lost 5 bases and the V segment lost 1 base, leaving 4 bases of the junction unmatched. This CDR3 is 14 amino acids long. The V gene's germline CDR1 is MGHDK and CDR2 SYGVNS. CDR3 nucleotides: TGTGCCAGCAGTGAATTAGGGGGCTGGGAGACCCAGTACTTC. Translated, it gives CASSELGGWETQYF. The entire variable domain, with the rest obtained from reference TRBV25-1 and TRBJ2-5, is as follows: EADIYQTPRYLVIGTGKKITLECSQTMGHDKMYWYQQDPGMELHLIHYSYGVNSTEKGDLSSESTVSRIRTEHFPLTLESARPSHTSQYLCASSELGGWETQYFGPGTRLLVL.

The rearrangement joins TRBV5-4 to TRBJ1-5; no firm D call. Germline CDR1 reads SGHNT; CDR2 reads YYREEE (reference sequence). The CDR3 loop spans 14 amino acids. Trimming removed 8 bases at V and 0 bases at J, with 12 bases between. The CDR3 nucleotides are TGTGCCAGTTCACAGTTCTATAGCAATCAGCCCCAGCATTTT. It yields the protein CASSQFYSNQPQHF.

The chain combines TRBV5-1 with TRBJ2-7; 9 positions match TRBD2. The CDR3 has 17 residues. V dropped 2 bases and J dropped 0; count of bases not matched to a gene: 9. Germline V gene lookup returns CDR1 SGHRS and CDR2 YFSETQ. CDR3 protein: CASSFQGTSGPSYEQYF. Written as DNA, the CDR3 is TGCGCCAGCAGCTTCCAGGGAACTAGCGGGCCCTCCTACGAGCAGTACTTC. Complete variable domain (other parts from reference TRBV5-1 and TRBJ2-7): KAGVTQTPRYLIKTRGQQVTLSCSPISGHRSVSWYQQTPGQGLQFLFEYFSETQRNKGNFPGRFSGRQFSNSRSEMNVSTLELGDSALYLCASSFQGTSGPSYEQYFGPGTRLTVT.

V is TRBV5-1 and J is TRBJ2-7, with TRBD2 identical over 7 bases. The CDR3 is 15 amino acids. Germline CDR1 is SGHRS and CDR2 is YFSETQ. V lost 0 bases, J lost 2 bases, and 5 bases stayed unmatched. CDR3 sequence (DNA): TGCGCCAGCAGCTTGGAGTCAGGGAGGGCCTACGAGCAGTACTTC. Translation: CASSLESGRAYEQYF.

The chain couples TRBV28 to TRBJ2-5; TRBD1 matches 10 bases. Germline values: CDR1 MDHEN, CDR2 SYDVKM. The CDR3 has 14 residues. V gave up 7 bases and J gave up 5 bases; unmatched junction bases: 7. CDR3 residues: CASNPGQGRETQYF. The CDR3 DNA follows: TGTGCCAGCAACCCGGGACAGGGGCGGGAGACCCAGTACTTC.

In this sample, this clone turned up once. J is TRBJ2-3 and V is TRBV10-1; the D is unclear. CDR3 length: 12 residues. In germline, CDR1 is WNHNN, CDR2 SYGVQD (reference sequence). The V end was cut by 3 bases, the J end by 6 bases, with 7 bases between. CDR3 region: CASSEDTDTQYF. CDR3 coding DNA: TGCGCCAGCAGTGAAGACACCGATACGCAGTATTTT.

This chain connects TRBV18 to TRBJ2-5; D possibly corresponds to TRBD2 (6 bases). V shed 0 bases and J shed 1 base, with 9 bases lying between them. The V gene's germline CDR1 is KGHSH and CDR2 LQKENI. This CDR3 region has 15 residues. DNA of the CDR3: TGTGCCAGCTCACCACCGGGGGGTATCCAAGAGACCCAGTACTTC. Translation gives CASSPPGGIQETQYF.

This CDR3 reads CATSTPRWVAGESEQFF. DNA for the CDR3: TGTGCCACCAGTACCCCCCGGTGGGTAGCGGGGGAATCTGAGCAGTTCTTC. V usage is TRBV24-1 and J usage is TRBJ2-1, with 9 nucleotides matching TRBD2. The CDR3 totals 17 residues. Germline V CDR1 and CDR2: KGHDR, SFDVKD. Germline trimming cut 6 bases from V and 9 bases from J; bases unmatched to any gene: 17.

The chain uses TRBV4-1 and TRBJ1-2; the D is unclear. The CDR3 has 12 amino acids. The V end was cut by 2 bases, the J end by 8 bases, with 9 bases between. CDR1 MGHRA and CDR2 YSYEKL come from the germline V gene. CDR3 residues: CASSQPGLGYTF. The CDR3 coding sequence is TGCGCCAGCAGCCAACCTGGGCTGGGCTACACCTTC.

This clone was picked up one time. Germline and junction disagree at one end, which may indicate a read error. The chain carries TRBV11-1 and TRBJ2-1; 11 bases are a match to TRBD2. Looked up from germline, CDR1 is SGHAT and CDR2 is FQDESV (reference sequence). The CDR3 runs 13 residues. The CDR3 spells CASSSQSGLAGLF. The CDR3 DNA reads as TGTGCCAGCAGCTCACAGAGCGGACTAGCGGGCCTCTTC.

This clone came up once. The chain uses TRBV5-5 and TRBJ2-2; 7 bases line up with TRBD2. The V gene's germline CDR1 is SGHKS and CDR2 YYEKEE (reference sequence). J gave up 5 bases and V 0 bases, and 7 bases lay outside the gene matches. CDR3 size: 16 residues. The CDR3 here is CASSLAVGGPTGELFF. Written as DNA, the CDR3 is TGTGCCAGCAGCTTGGCTGTGGGAGGGCCTACCGGGGAGCTGTTTTTT.

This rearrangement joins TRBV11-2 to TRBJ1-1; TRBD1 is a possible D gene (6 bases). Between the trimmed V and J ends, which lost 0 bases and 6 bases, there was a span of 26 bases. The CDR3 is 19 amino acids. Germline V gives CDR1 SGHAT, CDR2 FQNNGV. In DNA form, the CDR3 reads TGTGCCAGCAGCTTAGATAGCCTGCGCCCCACAGGGAGTCCCGCTGAAGCTTTCTTT. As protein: CASSLDSLRPTGSPAEAFF. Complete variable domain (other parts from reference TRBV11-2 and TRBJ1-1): EAGVAQSPRYKIIEKRQSVAFWCNPISGHATLYWYQQILGQGPKLLIQFQNNGVVDDSQLPKDRFSAERLKGVDSTLKIQPAKLEDSAVYLCASSLDSLRPTGSPAEAFFGQGTRLTVV.

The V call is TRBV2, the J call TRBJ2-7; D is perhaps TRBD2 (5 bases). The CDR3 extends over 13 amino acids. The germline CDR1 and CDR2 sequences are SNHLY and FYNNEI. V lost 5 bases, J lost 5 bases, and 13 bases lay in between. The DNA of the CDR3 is TGTGCCAGCAGTAACACACGGACTGACGAGCAGTACTTC. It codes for CASSNTRTDEQYF. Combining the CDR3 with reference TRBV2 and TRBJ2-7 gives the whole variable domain EPEVTQTPSHQVTQMGQEVILRCVPISNHLYFYWYRQILGQKVEFLVSFYNNEISEKSEIFDDQFSVERPDGSNFTLKIRSTKLEDSAMYFCASSNTRTDEQYFGPGTRLTVT.

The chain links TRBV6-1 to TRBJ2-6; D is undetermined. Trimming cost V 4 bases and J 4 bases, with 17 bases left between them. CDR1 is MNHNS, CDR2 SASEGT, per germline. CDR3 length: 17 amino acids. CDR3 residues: CASSALPNSAGANVLTF. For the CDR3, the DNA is TGTGCCAGCAGTGCCCTCCCAAATTCAGCGGGGGCCAACGTCCTGACTTTC.

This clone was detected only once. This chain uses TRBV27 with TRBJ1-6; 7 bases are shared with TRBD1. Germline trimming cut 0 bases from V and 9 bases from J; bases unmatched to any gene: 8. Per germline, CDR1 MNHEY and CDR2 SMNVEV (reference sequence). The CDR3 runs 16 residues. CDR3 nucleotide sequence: TGTGCCAGCAGTTTATCCCCAGGGGGGAGTGGTTCACCCCTCCACTTT. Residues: CASSLSPGGSGSPLHF.

CDR3 sequence (DNA): TGTGCCAGCAGCACGGTATACGAGCAGTACTTC. It codes for CASSTVYEQYF. The gene calls are TRBV11-2 and TRBJ2-7; no clear D gene. The V gene's germline CDR1 is SGHAT and CDR2 FQNNGV. The CDR3 sequence is 11 residues long. V was shortened by 5 bases and J by 4 bases, with 6 bases between the two germline ends.

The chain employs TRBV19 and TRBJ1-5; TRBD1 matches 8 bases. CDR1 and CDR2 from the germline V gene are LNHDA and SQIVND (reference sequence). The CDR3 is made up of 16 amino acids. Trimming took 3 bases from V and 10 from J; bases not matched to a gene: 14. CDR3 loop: CASSISGAGGLQPQHF. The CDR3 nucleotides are TGTGCCAGTAGTATCAGTGGGGCAGGGGGCCTCCAACCCCAGCATTTT.

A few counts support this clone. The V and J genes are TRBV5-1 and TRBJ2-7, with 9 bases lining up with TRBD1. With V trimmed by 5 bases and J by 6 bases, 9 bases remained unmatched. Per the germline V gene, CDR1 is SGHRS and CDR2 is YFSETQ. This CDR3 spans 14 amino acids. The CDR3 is CASSSGQGKFEQYF. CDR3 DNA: TGCGCCAGCAGTTCGGGACAGGGAAAGTTCGAGCAGTACTTC. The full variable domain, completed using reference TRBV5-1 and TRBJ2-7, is KAGVTQTPRYLIKTRGQQVTLSCSPISGHRSVSWYQQTPGQGLQFLFEYFSETQRNKGNFPGRFSGRQFSNSRSEMNVSTLELGDSALYLCASSSGQGKFEQYFGPGTRLTVT.

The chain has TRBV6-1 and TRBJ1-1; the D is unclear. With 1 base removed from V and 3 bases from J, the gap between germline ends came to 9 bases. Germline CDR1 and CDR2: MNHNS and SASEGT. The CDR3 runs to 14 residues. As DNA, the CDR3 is TGTGCCAGCAGTGAAGGACAAATTTACACTGAAGCTTTCTTT. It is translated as CASSEGQIYTEAFF.

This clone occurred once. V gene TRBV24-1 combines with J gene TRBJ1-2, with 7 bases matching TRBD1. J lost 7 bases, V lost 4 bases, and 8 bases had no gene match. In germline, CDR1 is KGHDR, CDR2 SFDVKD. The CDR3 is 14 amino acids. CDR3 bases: TGTGCCACCAGTGACCCGGGACAGTCCGGTGGCTACACCTTC. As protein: CATSDPGQSGGYTF.